The sequence of this TCR beta chain was determined in a study of cytomegalovirus exposure and HLA in healthy donors. Study at large: Among roughly 180 million T cells, an earlier analysis found around 100 million unique TCR beta sequences. Whole-study results and caveats: Per a prior analysis, the majority of TCR beta V segments were productive roughly 90% or roughly 30% of the time. Some highly shared sequence variants likely arose as a pipeline artifact. Most TCRs appeared rarely, but some public TCRs recurred in many donors.

Note on this clone: Its antigen remains unidentified.

This CDR3 is built from 17 residues. J gave up 0 bases and V 4 bases, and 9 bases lay outside the gene matches. Per germline, CDR1 SGHVS and CDR2 FNYEAQ. The PCR contained 60 Vbeta and 13 Jbeta primers. Using immunoSEQ multiplex PCR, the repertoire was profiled, and TCRdb retains in-frame clones only, with some absent. The data show about 130,000 clones, about two thirds seen once. The clonotype comes from a woman aged 40 to 50 in good health and CMV-seronegative. This chain uses TRBV7-6 with TRBJ1-1; 9 bases map to TRBD1. The sample consisted of PBMCs. For the CDR3, the DNA is TGTGCCAGCAGCTCCCGACAGGGGGGAACTATGAACACTGAAGCTTTCTTT. Amino acid sequence: CASSSRQGGTMNTEAFF. Full variable domain (missing parts from reference TRBV7-6 and TRBJ1-1): GAGVSQSPRYKVTKRGQDVALRCDPISGHVSLYWYRQALGQGPEFLTYFNYEAQQDKSGLPNDRFSAERPEGSISTLTIQRTEQRDSAMYRCASSSRQGGTMNTEAFFGQGTRLTVV.